What follows is one T cell receptor (beta chain) and its context. The CDR3 runs to 16 residues. The junction had 7 bases not matched to a gene; V was cut back by 3 bases and J by 3 bases. Germline CDR1 is MNHEY and CDR2 is SMNVEV (reference sequence). This sample was taken from a study of T cell responses to AZD1222 COVID-19 vaccine. The study pooled second doses at about 4 or about 12 weeks. Produced via immunoSEQ multiplex PCR; TCRdb's table is partial and in-frame only. Of around 190,000 clones listed, 94% are singletons. The source is an adult who received the AZD1222 COVID-19 vaccine. This rearrangement joins TRBV27 to TRBJ2-7; 11 positions match TRBD2. Sequenced here: peripheral blood, sampled 28 days after the second AZD1222 dose. The CDR3 DNA follows: TGTGCCAGCAGTTTGTCCGGGACTAGCGGTATCTACGAGCAGTACTTC. Translated: CASSLSGTSGIYEQYF.